This TCR beta chain is from a study of multiple sclerosis patients with progressive multifocal leukoencephalopathy (dated by TCRdb to 2018 to 2020). Regarding the complete study: Peripheral T and B cells were examined in MS patients who went on to develop PML (4 under natalizumab, 1 after alemtuzumab) as well as in treated patients who did not. Two natalizumab-treated patients who later developed PML were followed longitudinally from before therapy through 6 and 12 months to PML onset. The goal was to find JC virus-specific or public T-cell expansions that arose at the time of PML onset. The full study reports these points: With only a small, descriptive cohort, it remained unclear whether the findings reflect JC virus infection or general immunocompromise. Less diverse TRB repertoires in most PML patients were suggested by lower normalized Shannon entropy, whereas values near 1 were observed in the natalizumab-treated controls. When PML developed, no shared TRBV or TRBJ gene usage and no preferred TRBV-TRBJ pairings were found. Analysis was restricted to peripheral blood, although for natalizumab-associated PML, cerebrospinal fluid or brain lymphocytes might be more informative. Although TRB clones above 0.5% frequency turned up only in PML patients, the clones expanded at PML onset were already present before and during natalizumab therapy.

The immunoSEQ two-step multiplex PCR at survey-level depth was used to amplify TRB CDR3 regions from genomic DNA. To estimate template counts and remove amplification bias, each PCR was spiked with synthetic inline TR CDR3 controls covering all V-J pairings. Reads went through processing to reduce amplification and sequencing bias, and quantification was done against synthetic TR CDR3 analogs. In the original analysis: Raw data were processed in ImmunoSEQ Analyzer, removing out-of-frame sequences and CDR3s with stop codons, and genes were named by IMGT nomenclature. Repertoire diversity was summarized as normalized Shannon entropy, defined as 1 minus Pielou's evenness. TRB sequences were considered identical only when V gene, J gene and CDR3 were shared. Public PML clonotypes were CDR3s found in two or more PML-onset samples but not found earlier, in controls, or in public databases. Positional CDR3 amino acid composition was analyzed in Skylign with the observed count method. TCRdb obtained this table from immuneACCESS and retained in-frame rearrangements with V and J assigned. These tables miss some clones; where compared with another copy, unresolved V genes account for less than half of the shortfall, and the remainder is unexplained. The V and J calls and clone size were taken over from that table, and D and trimming were inferred from the DNA. For this sample the table gives around 25,000 clones, of which 75% to 95% were detected only once. The top ten clones comprise approximately 2.4% of the sample.

According to the study, the label for this sample's time point signals: about a year of natalizumab therapy. Per the publication, the treatment or condition label means: on natalizumab therapy at sampling. Four or five natalizumab-treated MS patients who did not develop PML were used as controls and were sampled longitudinally. Interferon beta had previously been received by all listed patients, and all PML patients were female. At 6 and 12 months of natalizumab therapy, T1 and T2 blood samples were collected, respectively. Ficoll-Hypaque density gradient centrifugation was used to isolate peripheral blood mononuclear cells. Trimming costs V 0 bases and J 1 base, and their ends lie 7 bases apart. The germline V gene yields SGHRS for CDR1 and YFSETQ for CDR2. The CDR3 starts with the cysteine, ends with the phenylalanine, and has 15 residues. The sequence is cut down to CDR3 DNA, 45 bases in frame from base 1.

As for this clone: Its specific antigen is unknown. Base qualities are not provided; no much larger clone lies one nucleotide away.

This sequence was found in a man under 40 with multiple sclerosis. This sequence uses TRBV5-1 and TRBJ2-2; no D gene call is confident. The sample in question was PBMCs, obtained from a patient treated with natalizumab. The DNA sequence reads TGCGCCAGCAGCTTGGTCCAGAGGAACACCGGGGAGCTGTTTTTT. Translated, this gives CASSLVQRNTGELFF.